This TCR beta chain was sequenced in a study of radiation and T cells in renal cell carcinoma. Time point reported: blood 2 weeks post-SBRT. Treatment reported: 15 Gy SBRT to primary tumor, nephrectomy 4 weeks later. Serial blood draws occurred at baseline and 2 and 4 weeks post-SBRT. This table comes from immunoSEQ multiplex PCR, and its TCRdb copy is limited to in-frame clones, with some not included. The table has fewer than 150,000 clones, approximately 90% seen once; the top ten hold 5.8%. This sequence originates from a woman in her 70s with renal cell carcinoma. This specimen consisted of blood, obtained from a patient whose treatment included radiotherapy and nephrectomy.

Here the CDR3 DNA reads TGTGCCAGTAGTATGGCCGGGGGGTACTACGAGCAGTACTTC. The encoded protein is CASSMAGGYYEQYF. The gene calls are TRBV19 and TRBJ2-7, with 7 bases matching TRBD2. CDR1 is LNHDA and CDR2 is SQIVND in the germline V gene (reference sequence). V dropped 3 bases and J dropped 3; count of bases not matched to a gene: 5. The CDR3 length is 14 residues.